Shown below are 23 T cell receptor beta chains from a single sample sequenced in a study of response to subunit inactivated influenza vaccine. From the RT-PCR reads, TCRdb called clonotypes with MiXCR, one entry per CDR3 protein. The sample holds fewer than 600,000 distinct CDR3 sequences, 7.2% seen once. Sequences were derived from PBMCs from blood, sampled around 2 years after vaccination. The receptor source for this set is a man aged 45 to 75 who received an inactivated influenza vaccine.

This clonotype was counted at least ten times. The CDR3 is CASGKGPISTDTQYF. The CDR3 DNA sequence: TGCGCCAGCGGGAAGGGACCCATTAGCACAGATACGCAGTATTTT. The chain links TRBV5-1 to TRBJ2-3, with D perhaps being TRBD1 or TRBD2 (5 bases each). Trimming removed 7 bases at V and 0 bases at J, with 15 bases between. The CDR3 consists of 15 residues. Per the germline V gene, CDR1 is SGHRS and CDR2 is YFSETQ.

This clonotype was seen ten or more times. This sequence joins TRBV29-1 and TRBJ1-4; D perhaps matches TRBD1 (5 bases). V lost 7 bases, J lost 8 bases, and 17 bases lay in between. Germline CDR1 and CDR2: SQVTM and ANQGSEA. CDR3 length: 13 amino acids. The chain's CDR3 is CSARLGRGEKLFF. CDR3 sequence (DNA): TGCAGCGCACGTCTGGGGCGCGGGGAAAAACTGTTTTTT.

The chain is built from TRBV5-1 and TRBJ2-1; 11 nucleotides line up with TRBD2. The junction had 8 bases not matched to a gene; V was cut back by 3 bases and J by 0 bases. This CDR3 spans 18 amino acids. Germline lookup yields CDR1 SGHRS and CDR2 YFSETQ. CDR3: CASSYGLAGHSSYNEQFF. The CDR3, as DNA: TGCGCCAGCAGCTACGGACTAGCGGGCCACAGCTCCTACAATGAGCAGTTCTTC.

This clonotype came up once. V gene TRBV5-6 combines with J gene TRBJ2-3; the D gene is possibly TRBD2 (5 bases). Germline V gene lookup returns CDR1 SGHDT and CDR2 YYEEEE. Between the trimmed V and J ends, which lost 1 base and 7 bases, there was a span of 7 bases. CDR3 length equals 12 residues. This CDR3 is CASSLFGNTQYF. The CDR3 DNA reads as TGTGCCAGCAGCTTGTTCGGGAATACGCAGTATTTT. Based on the CDR3 plus reference TRBV5-6 and TRBJ2-3, the full variable domain is DAGVTQSPTHLIKTRGQQVTLRCSPKSGHDTVSWYQQALGQGPQFIFQYYEEEERQRGNFPDRFSGHQFPNYSSELNVNALLLGDSALYLCASSLFGNTQYFGPGTRLTVL.

This clonotype was seen repeatedly, ten times or more. This sequence joins TRBV3-1 and TRBJ2-1; D might be TRBD1 (5 bases). V was clipped by 4 bases and J by 4 bases, with 11 bases between them. Germline CDR1 LGHDT, CDR2 YNNKEL (reference sequence). The CDR3 extends over 14 amino acids. CDR3 DNA: TGTGCCAGCAGCCGAACCCCAGGGTACAATGAGCAGTTCTTC. The encoded protein is CASSRTPGYNEQFF.

This clonotype was detected many times. The chain uses TRBV5-6 and TRBJ2-7, with D possibly matching TRBD2 (5 bases). Germline V lookup: CDR1 SGHDT, CDR2 YYEEEE. This CDR3 is built from 16 residues. With 0 bases removed from V and 7 bases from J, the gap between germline ends came to 20 bases. CDR3 coding DNA: TGTGCCAGCAGCTTGGTGCCGGGGATGGACCTGGAAGAGCAGTACTTC. This translates into CASSLVPGMDLEEQYF.

In regard to this clonotype: This may be a read error, as it is one base from a much larger clone. The V gene is TRBV6-2 or TRBV6-3, the J gene TRBJ2-5, with D hard to call. CDR3 length: 12 amino acids. Germline-derived CDR1 and CDR2 are MNHEY and SVGEGT. The V end was cut by 7 bases, the J end by 0 bases, with 6 bases between. The CDR3 loop is CASTPNQETQYF. The CDR3 DNA reads as TGTGCCAGCACTCCCAACCAAGAGACCCAGTACTTC.

At least ten counts were recorded for this clonotype. This chain joins TRBV2 and TRBJ1-5; D may be TRBD1 (6 bases). Germline assignment: CDR1 SNHLY and CDR2 FYNNEI. This CDR3 spans 13 amino acids. V shed 7 bases and J shed 5 bases, with 12 bases lying between them. DNA of the CDR3: TGTGCCAGCACACAGGGTGTTTATCAGCCCCAGCATTTT. It encodes CASTQGVYQPQHF.

This clonotype was observed a few times. The rearrangement joins TRBV4-3 to TRBJ2-7; D is uncertain. Per the germline V gene, CDR1 is LGHNA and CDR2 is YSLEER. V lost 0 bases, J lost 5 bases, and 11 bases lay in between. The CDR3 extends over 14 amino acids. CDR3 protein: CASSQDFNRDEQYF. CDR3 in DNA: TGCGCCAGCAGCCAAGATTTTAACCGCGACGAGCAGTACTTC.

V usage is TRBV15 and J usage is TRBJ2-7; unclear D gene. Germline CDR1 and CDR2: LNHNV and YYDKDF (reference sequence). This CDR3 region has 15 residues. V was trimmed by 0 bases and J by 0 bases, leaving 9 bases between them. The CDR3 loop reads CATSRDWASSYEQYF. CDR3 in DNA: TGTGCCACCAGCAGAGATTGGGCGAGCTCCTACGAGCAGTACTTC.

V usage is TRBV6-2 or TRBV6-3 and J usage is TRBJ2-7; 8 bases agree with TRBD1. The germline CDR1 and CDR2 sequences are MNHEY and SVGEGT. V was clipped by 5 bases and J by 3 bases; unmatched bases: 6. This CDR3 contains 14 residues. The DNA for the CDR3 is TGTGCCAGCAGTCGGACAGGGAACTACTACGAGCAGTACTTC. This codes for CASSRTGNYYEQYF.

The chain couples TRBV6-6 to TRBJ2-7; maybe TRBD2 (5 bases). V was pared by 5 bases and J by 7 bases, with 15 bases between. CDR3 size: 13 residues. CDR1 is MNHNY and CDR2 is SVGAGI in the germline V gene (reference sequence). CDR3 amino acids: CASSGGSVVEQYF. The DNA for the CDR3 is TGTGCCAGCAGTGGCGGGTCAGTTGTGGAGCAGTACTTC.

This clonotype was picked up a small number of times. The chain uses TRBV5-1 and TRBJ2-7; the match to TRBD1 covers 7 bases. Per the germline V gene, CDR1 is SGHRS and CDR2 is YFSETQ. Unmatched junction bases numbered 14, after V lost 2 bases and J lost 3 bases. The CDR3 consists of 17 residues. The CDR3 DNA reads TGCGCCAGCAGCTTTTCGCCGACACAGGGGATTCGCTACGAGCAGTACTTC. Amino acid sequence: CASSFSPTQGIRYEQYF.

This chain links TRBV27 with TRBJ2-1; a possible D gene is TRBD1 (5 bases). The germline V and J ends were trimmed by 5 bases and 3 bases, with 14 bases remaining between them. In germline, CDR1 is MNHEY, CDR2 SMNVEV (reference sequence). CDR3 size: 15 residues. The DNA for the CDR3 is TGTGCCAGCAGTCTACGACAGTCCTTCTACAATGAGCAGTTCTTC. Its translation is CASSLRQSFYNEQFF.

There are a few counts of this clonotype. This chain uses TRBV5-1 with TRBJ2-7; D is unresolved. This CDR3 region has 14 residues. Germline V lookup: CDR1 SGHRS, CDR2 YFSETQ. V was clipped by 3 bases and J by 0 bases, with 10 bases between them. The CDR3 loop is CASSYGPSSYEQYF. CDR3 sequence (DNA): TGCGCCAGCAGCTATGGTCCTTCCTCCTACGAGCAGTACTTC.

This clonotype was recorded many times. The V call is TRBV12-3 or TRBV12-4, the J call TRBJ1-1; D may be TRBD1 (6 bases). V lost 3 bases, J lost 11 bases, and 10 bases lay in between. CDR3 length: 11 amino acids. In nucleotides, the CDR3 is TGTGCCAGCAGTTTGCAGGGGCAGGCTTTCTTT. Its translation: CASSLQGQAFF.

This clonotype was seen a handful of times. The chain combines TRBV12-3 or TRBV12-4 with TRBJ2-4; 8 bases line up with TRBD2. This CDR3 region has 16 residues. V dropped 5 bases and J dropped 3; count of bases not matched to a gene: 9. CDR3 bases: TGTGCCAGCAGTCACACCAGCGGGGGATTCAAAAACATTCAGTACTTC. This translates into CASSHTSGGFKNIQYF.

A few counts support this clonotype. For the CDR3, the DNA is TGTGCCAGCAGTAGCGGACAGTCGAGCAGTAATGAAAAACTGTTTTTT. Its protein is CASSSGQSSSNEKLFF. J is TRBJ1-4 and V is TRBV28; possible D gene TRBD1, 6 bases. The CDR3 is 16 residues long. V lost 5 bases to trimming and J lost 4 bases, with 17 bases between them. CDR1 MDHEN and CDR2 SYDVKM come from the germline V gene.

There are a few counts of this clonotype. CDR3 loop: CASSLNPQGDGYTF. CDR3 coding DNA: TGTGCCAGCAGCTTGAATCCGCAGGGGGATGGCTACACCTTC. V and J are TRBV5-6 and TRBJ1-2; 7 bases align to TRBD1. The CDR3 has 14 residues. The trim removed 1 base at V and 6 bases at J, leaving 6 bases unmatched. CDR1 and CDR2 from the germline V gene are SGHDT and YYEEEE.

Only a few counts were recorded for this clonotype. This chain joins TRBV5-5 and TRBJ2-1; 10 bases are shared with TRBD1. Trimming took 0 bases from V and 3 from J; bases not matched to a gene: 3. Germline V CDR1 and CDR2: SGHKS, YYEKEE (reference sequence). The length of the CDR3 is 16 residues. Here the CDR3 reads CASSLEDRGNYNEQFF. CDR3 bases: TGTGCCAGCAGCTTGGAGGACAGGGGGAACTACAATGAGCAGTTCTTC.

The chain is built from TRBV2 and TRBJ2-4; D is uncertain. The germline V and J ends were trimmed by 4 bases and 0 bases, with 16 bases remaining between them. The CDR3 is 17 amino acids. The germline gives CDR1 SNHLY, CDR2 FYNNEI. This CDR3 is CASSGLPAILAKNIQYF. DNA of the CDR3: TGTGCCAGCAGTGGGCTACCTGCTATCCTAGCCAAAAACATTCAGTACTTC. Full variable domain (rest looked up from reference TRBV2 and TRBJ2-4): EPEVTQTPSHQVTQMGQEVILRCVPISNHLYFYWYRQILGQKVEFLVSFYNNEISEKSEIFDDQFSVERPDGSNFTLKIRSTKLEDSAMYFCASSGLPAILAKNIQYFGAGTRLSVL.

Details on this clonotype: A clone one base away is much larger, so this may be a read error. The CDR3, as DNA: TGTGCCAGCAGCCACAACACGGGACCGGGCGGCTACGAGCAGTACTTC. This gives the protein CASSHNTGPGGYEQYF. The chain links TRBV3-1 to TRBJ2-7; possibly TRBD1 or TRBD2 for D (5 bases each). This CDR3 contains 16 residues. The V gene lost 3 bases and the J gene lost 3 bases, with 18 bases spanning the gap. Looked up from germline, CDR1 is LGHDT and CDR2 is YNNKEL (reference sequence).

The table lists this clonotype with many counts. V is TRBV29-1 and J is TRBJ1-6; the D is unclear. Germline V gene sequence: CDR1 SQVTM, CDR2 ANQGSEA. Trimming cost V 6 bases and J 0 bases, with 9 bases left between them. The CDR3 totals 14 residues. CDR3 in amino acids: CSVQFSSYNSPLHF. The CDR3, as DNA: TGCAGCGTACAGTTCAGCTCCTATAATTCACCCCTCCACTTT.